Detailed here is one TCR beta chain. This sample is part of a study of blood T cell repertoires in COVID-19. Libraries were prepared by immunoSEQ multiplex PCR; TCRdb keeps only in-frame clonotypes and omits some of them. The top ten hold 9.9% of the sample, which has 84,000 or so clones, around four fifths seen once. The CDR3 has 16 amino acids. This sequence was found in a human donor in a cohort sampled during active COVID-19. Sequencing was performed on peripheral blood. The rearrangement joins TRBV21-1 to TRBJ1-4; the table names TRBD1, a call not compared with the DNA. TRBV21-1 is reported as a pseudogene. In nucleotides, the CDR3 is TGTGCCAGCAGCTCCCGGGACAGGGGGGCTGATGAAAAACTGTTTTTT. Translated: CASSSRDRGADEKLFF.